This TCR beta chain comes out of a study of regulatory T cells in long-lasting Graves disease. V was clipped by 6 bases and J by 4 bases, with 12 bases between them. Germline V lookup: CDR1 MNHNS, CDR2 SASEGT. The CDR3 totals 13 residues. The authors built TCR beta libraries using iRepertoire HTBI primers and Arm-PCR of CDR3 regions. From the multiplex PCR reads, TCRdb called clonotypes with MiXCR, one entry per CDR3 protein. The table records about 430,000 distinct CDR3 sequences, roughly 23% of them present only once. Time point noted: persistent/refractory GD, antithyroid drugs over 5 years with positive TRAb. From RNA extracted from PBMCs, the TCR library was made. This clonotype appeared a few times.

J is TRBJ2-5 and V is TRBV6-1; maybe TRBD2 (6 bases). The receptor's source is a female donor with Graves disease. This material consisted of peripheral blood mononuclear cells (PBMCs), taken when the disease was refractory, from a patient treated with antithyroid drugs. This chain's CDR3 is CASRPGRRETQYF. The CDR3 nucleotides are TGTGCCAGCAGGCCCGGGAGAAGAGAGACCCAGTACTTC.